This T cell receptor (beta chain) emerged from a study of radiotherapy plus CTLA-4 blockade in lung cancer (dated by TCRdb to 2017 to 2018). About the full investigation: Among enrolled patients, 15% to 20% had an objective response and roughly 30% reached disease control.

Details on this clone: No antigen is known for it. It has no much larger one-base neighbor in the sample; base qualities were not kept.

Findings and caveats that apply to the study as a whole: Early dynamic changes in blood T cell clones, together with increased serum interferon-beta after radiation, were reported as the strongest predictors of response. After treatment with radiotherapy and ipilimumab, TCR clones that came from tumors expanded in the peripheral blood.

The study tested focal radiation therapy combined with CTLA-4 blockade (ipilimumab) in patients with chemo-refractory metastatic non-small-cell lung cancer. The receptor library was made with the immunoSEQ multiplex PCR assay. The source is immuneACCESS, and TCRdb retained only in-frame sequences with V and J called. Part of the clones is not carried over; for the studies checked, unresolved V genes explain less than half of this, and the remainder is unexplained. This sample lists just over 60,000 clones; approximately 77% were detected once. The ten largest clones represent 4% to 5.5% of the sample. The sequencing used peripheral blood, collected from a patient treated with radiotherapy plus ipilimumab. The clonotype originates from a human donor with non-small cell lung cancer who had a complete response to radiotherapy plus ipilimumab.

The CDR3 region reads CASRGSLSGNTIYF. The sequenced DNA: TGTGCCAGCAGGGGGTCACTCTCTGGAAACACCATATATTTT. The sequence joins TRBV2 to TRBJ1-3; no D segment can be confidently identified. V is cut by 6 bases and J by 0 bases, and the space between the germline ends is 9 bases. In the germline V gene, CDR1 corresponds to SNHLY and CDR2 to FYNNEI. There are 14 amino acids in the CDR3, from cysteine to phenylalanine inclusive. Just CDR3 DNA is preserved here, 42 bases in frame from base 1.